The clone carrying this T cell receptor (beta chain) has just one count. The data were taken from a study of shared clonotypes between healthy human individuals. The overall study: Plates per donor: three CD4 naive, three CD4 memory, two CD8 naive, one CD8 memory.

Germline-derived CDR1 and CDR2 are SGDLS and YYNGEE. Trimming removed 3 bases from V and 2 bases from J, with 12 bases in between. This CDR3 has 14 amino acids. Profiling relied on immunoSEQ multiplex PCR, and the TCRdb table lists in-frame clones only, not all of them. The sample lists some 2.1 million clones, around 95% seen once, with over 1.5% in the top ten. Terminally differentiated effector memory CD45RA+ cells were excluded from the naive CD8 cells, which were CD45RO-negative and positively selected for CCR7. This chain connects TRBV9 to TRBJ2-7, with D possibly TRBD1 on 5 matching bases. The receptor was isolated from a young man in good health. Some clones in this sample may be carry-over from other donors' samples. Material: naive CD8+ T cells from PBMCs. In nucleotides, the CDR3 is TGTGCCAGCAGCGGATCGACAGATACCTACGAGCAGTACTTC. Protein sequence: CASSGSTDTYEQYF.